This passage covers 23 T cell receptor beta chains from one sample sequenced in a study of blood T cells in healthy people across ages. Using a J-beta primer mix together with a sample-barcoded 5' primer, a second PCR was run for about 7 to 12 cycles. A single record per CDR3 protein comes from TCRdb applying MiXCR to the 5' RACE reads. This sample has 800,000 or so distinct CDR3 sequences, with 55% to 65% found just once. The sample comprised blood. These receptors all stem from a man aged 30-40 years in good health.

The CDR3 loop reads CSARDPRTGYNSPLHF. CDR3 nucleotides: TGCAGTGCTAGAGATCCAAGGACCGGCTATAATTCACCCCTCCACTTT. The chain couples TRBV20-1 to TRBJ1-6; D is ambiguous. Germline V gives CDR1 DFQATT, CDR2 SNEGSKA (reference sequence). Between the trimmed V and J ends, which lost 0 bases and 3 bases, there was a span of 12 bases. The CDR3 totals 16 residues.

This clonotype was recorded once. V gene TRBV14 combines with J gene TRBJ2-6; possible D gene TRBD2, 6 bases. The CDR3 has 11 residues. Germline CDR1 reads SGHDN; CDR2 reads FVKESK. The V gene lost 2 bases and the J gene lost 18 bases, with 11 bases spanning the gap. This CDR3 is CASSQNREKTF. The CDR3 DNA sequence: TGTGCCAGCAGCCAAAATCGGGAGAAGACTTTC.

The genes are TRBV5-1 and TRBJ2-1, with 7 bases that match TRBD1. Germline V gives CDR1 SGHRS, CDR2 YFSETQ. The V gene end was trimmed by 0 bases and the J gene end by 12 bases; junction bases not matched to a gene: 18. This CDR3 is 17 amino acids long. The CDR3 region is CASSLGAWDSHYNGQFF. The CDR3 bases are TGCGCCAGCAGCTTGGGGGCCTGGGACAGCCATTATAACGGGCAGTTCTTC.

DNA for the CDR3: TGTGCCAGCAGCACAGGACAGCATAGCTCCTATAATTCACCCCTCCACTTT. It codes for CASSTGQHSSYNSPLHF. The chain is built from TRBV5-6 and TRBJ1-6, with a weak D call TRBD1 (6 bases). The CDR3 runs 17 residues. Per germline, CDR1 SGHDT and CDR2 YYEEEE. The V end was cut by 4 bases, the J end by 0 bases, with 14 bases between. The full variable domain, in which reference TRBV5-6 and TRBJ1-6 provide the parts outside the CDR3, is DAGVTQSPTHLIKTRGQQVTLRCSPKSGHDTVSWYQQALGQGPQFIFQYYEEEERQRGNFPDRFSGHQFPNYSSELNVNALLLGDSALYLCASSTGQHSSYNSPLHFGNGTRLTVT.

J is TRBJ2-5 and V is TRBV12-3 or TRBV12-4, with 11 nucleotides matching TRBD2. With V trimmed by 6 bases and J by 11 bases, 17 bases remained unmatched. The CDR3 has 16 amino acids. CDR3 amino acids: CASRRTLAGGQNEQYF. In DNA form, the CDR3 reads TGTGCCAGCAGACGAACCCTAGCGGGAGGTCAAAATGAGCAGTACTTC.

CDR3 nucleotides: TGTGCCAGCCTTAGGACAGAGACAACTAATGAAAAACTGTTTTTT. This translates into CASLRTETTNEKLFF. V is TRBV2 and J is TRBJ1-4; D is perhaps TRBD1 (6 bases). From germline, CDR1 is SNHLY and CDR2 FYNNEI. The CDR3 sequence is 15 residues long. Trimming cost V 8 bases and J 0 bases, with 13 bases left between them.

The table lists this clonotype with a count of one. V and J are TRBV5-1 and TRBJ1-1; 7 nucleotides agree with TRBD1. Germline values: CDR1 SGHRS, CDR2 YFSETQ. The CDR3 totals 12 residues. V lost 5 bases and J lost 5; bases outside the gene matches: 3. The CDR3 loop is CASRKTGTEAFF. The CDR3 nucleotides are TGCGCCAGCAGGAAGACAGGGACTGAAGCTTTCTTT.

The chain recombines TRBV10-3 with TRBJ2-6; 9 bases are shared with TRBD1. The ends lost 7 bases at V and 3 bases at J; junction bases unmatched: 7. The CDR3 is 16 residues long. Germline values: CDR1 ENHRY, CDR2 SYGVKD. The CDR3 sequence: CAINLDRGGGANVLTF. The CDR3 nucleotides are TGTGCCATCAATTTGGACAGGGGCGGTGGGGCCAACGTCCTGACTTTC.

V usage is TRBV6-5 and J usage is TRBJ2-4; unclear D gene. Germline CDR1 is MNHEY and CDR2 is SVGAGI. This CDR3 has 11 residues. V lost 0 bases to trimming and J lost 13 bases, with 7 bases between them. This CDR3 is CASSYSGNQYF. The CDR3 DNA sequence: TGTGCCAGCAGTTACTCGGGAAACCAGTACTTC.

This clonotype has just a few counts. This chain links TRBV21-1 with TRBJ1-6. TRBV21-1 is a documented pseudogene. The CDR3 length is 14 residues. This CDR3 is CASSKGDVNSPLHF. CDR3 in DNA: TGTGCCAGCAGCAAAGGTGACGTCAATTCACCCCTCCACTTT.

The genes are TRBV20-1 and TRBJ2-1, with TRBD2 matching 7 bases. The CDR3 length is 16 residues. The junction had 10 bases not matched to a gene; V was cut back by 3 bases and J by 2 bases. Germline assignment: CDR1 DFQATT and CDR2 SNEGSKA (reference sequence). The CDR3 is CSASPLGLAAYNEQFF. The CDR3 DNA follows: TGCAGTGCTAGCCCCTTGGGGCTAGCGGCCTACAATGAGCAGTTCTTC.

This clonotype is a singleton in its sample. This rearrangement joins TRBV29-1 to TRBJ2-7; 8 bases are a match to TRBD2. Unmatched junction bases numbered 5, after V lost 7 bases and J lost 3 bases. The CDR3 covers 12 residues. Germline CDR1 is SQVTM and CDR2 is ANQGSEA. The DNA for the CDR3 is TGCAGCGCCGGGGGGGAGCGCTACGAGCAGTACTTC. Amino acids: CSAGGERYEQYF.

There are a few counts of this clonotype. The genes are TRBV10-3 and TRBJ2-5; D is possibly TRBD1 (5 bases). In germline, CDR1 is ENHRY, CDR2 SYGVKD. V was pared by 3 bases and J by 2 bases, with 7 bases between. The CDR3 length is 13 residues. Here the CDR3 DNA reads TGTGCCATCAGTGAAACAGGACAAGAGACCCAGTACTTC. Translating it yields CAISETGQETQYF.

As for this clonotype: Relative to the germline gene, one junction end is altered; a read error may explain this. The rearrangement uses TRBV2 and TRBJ2-5; 14 bases align to TRBD2. Judging by the DNA end, TRBJ2-4 fits better; the J call may be wrong. Per the germline V gene, CDR1 is SNHLY and CDR2 is FYNNEI. CDR3 length equals 16 residues. The CDR3 nucleotides read TGTGCCAGCAGCGAAGGGACTAGCGGGGGTAGGAACATTCAGTACTTC. It specifies CASSEGTSGGRNIQYF.

In this sample, this clonotype turned up many times. V is TRBV7-9 and J is TRBJ1-1, with TRBD1 matching over 10 bases. Per the germline V gene, CDR1 is SEHNR and CDR2 is FQNEAQ (reference sequence). The CDR3 runs to 11 residues. CDR3 amino acids: CVGTGVTEAFF. Here the CDR3 DNA reads TGTGTCGGGACAGGGGTGACTGAAGCTTTCTTT.

The rearrangement links TRBV2 to TRBJ2-2; possibly TRBD2 for D (6 bases). CDR3 size: 14 residues. Trimming took 8 bases from V and 2 from J, leaving 12 bases between them. The germline CDR1 and CDR2 sequences are SNHLY and FYNNEI. CDR3 sequence (DNA): TGTGCCAGCTGGGAGGCGGGTAACACCGGGGAGCTGTTTTTT. Its translation: CASWEAGNTGELFF.

The J gene is TRBJ2-5, the V gene TRBV5-8; 9 positions agree with TRBD1. CDR1 and CDR2 (germline): SGHTS, YDEGEE. The CDR3 contains 16 residues. J gave up 4 bases and V 4 bases, and 11 bases lay outside the gene matches. CDR3 sequence: CASSAYRDRVGETQYF. The CDR3 coding sequence is TGTGCCAGCAGCGCCTACCGGGACAGGGTAGGAGAGACCCAGTACTTC.

CDR3 loop: CASSPKAIETQYF. DNA of the CDR3: TGTGCCAGCAGCCCCAAGGCTATAGAGACCCAGTACTTC. The chain combines TRBV7-9 with TRBJ2-4; the D is unclear. The J call may be in error: the DNA end matches TRBJ2-5 better. The length of the CDR3 is 13 residues. Germline V gene lookup returns CDR1 SEHNR and CDR2 FQNEAQ (reference sequence).

The gene calls are TRBV7-3 and TRBJ2-3; D is possibly TRBD2 (5 bases). V was pared by 5 bases and J by 10 bases, with 16 bases between. Germline V gene sequence: CDR1 SGHTA, CDR2 FQGTGA. This CDR3 is built from 13 residues. As DNA, the CDR3 is TGTGCCAGCAGCACCCTGGACTCTGTGCCGCAGTATTTT. As protein: CASSTLDSVPQYF.

The chain has TRBV10-3 and TRBJ2-1, with 8 bases matching TRBD1. The CDR3 loop spans 16 amino acids. CDR1 and CDR2 from the germline V gene are ENHRY and SYGVKD. V lost 3 bases, J lost 7 bases, and 11 bases stayed unmatched. The CDR3: CAISDSRDRRKNEQFF. The CDR3 bases are TGTGCCATCAGTGACTCAAGGGACAGGCGTAAGAATGAGCAGTTCTTC.

V usage is TRBV27 and J usage is TRBJ2-1; a weak D match, TRBD1 (5 bases). Trimming left V 6 bases short and J 6 bases short, with 15 bases between. The germline CDR1 and CDR2 sequences are MNHEY and SMNVEV (reference sequence). The CDR3 is 14 amino acids. This CDR3 reads CASRIGGAINEQFF. CDR3 bases: TGTGCCAGCAGAATAGGTGGGGCCATCAATGAGCAGTTCTTC.

The chain is built from TRBV10-3 and TRBJ1-5; 7 nucleotides line up with TRBD1. V lost 8 bases, J lost 1 base, and 5 bases stayed unmatched. CDR3 length: 14 amino acids. The germline CDR1 and CDR2 sequences are ENHRY and SYGVKD. In nucleotides, the CDR3 is TGTGCCATCGGCCCGGACAGGAGCAATCAGCCCCAGCATTTT. Translated: CAIGPDRSNQPQHF.

This chain uses TRBV6-5 with TRBJ2-7; 12 bases line up with TRBD1. Germline values: CDR1 MNHEY, CDR2 SVGAGI. The V gene end was trimmed by 6 bases and the J gene end by 7 bases; junction bases not matched to a gene: 13. The CDR3 length is 16 residues. As DNA, the CDR3 is TGTGCCAGCAGCCAAGATGGGACAGGGGGCATCAATGAGCAGTACTTC. This encodes CASSQDGTGGINEQYF.